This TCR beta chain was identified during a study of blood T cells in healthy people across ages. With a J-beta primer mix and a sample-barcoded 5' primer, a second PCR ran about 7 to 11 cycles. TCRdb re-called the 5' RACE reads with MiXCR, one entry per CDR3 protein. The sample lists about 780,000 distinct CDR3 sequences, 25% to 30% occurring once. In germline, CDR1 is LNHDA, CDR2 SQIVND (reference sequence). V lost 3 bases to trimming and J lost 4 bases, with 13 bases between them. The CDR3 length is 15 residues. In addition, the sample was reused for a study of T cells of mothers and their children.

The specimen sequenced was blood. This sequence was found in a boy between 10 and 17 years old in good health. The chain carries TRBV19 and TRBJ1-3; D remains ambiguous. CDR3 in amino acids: CASSIADRIGNTIYF. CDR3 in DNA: TGTGCCAGTAGTATCGCGGACCGAATCGGAAACACCATATATTTT.